The clone carrying this TCR beta chain has only a few counts. The target antigen is unknown. PBMCs were obtained from 9 to 10 ml fresh peripheral blood. This sample is part of a study of T cells in Graves' hyperthyroidism and ophthalmopathy. General study results and limits: The model foresaw ophthalmopathy a median around 6 months prior to onset.

RNA transcripts served as the template for amplifying TCR beta CDR3 regions. The TCR CDR3 first-round RT-PCR relied on the HTBI primer set. TCRdb processed the multiplex PCR reads anew with MiXCR; each CDR3 protein has one entry. The sample lists 650,000 to 850,000 distinct CDR3 sequences, roughly a sixth occurring once. The source material was blood. The source is a woman aged 45-59 years with Graves' hyperthyroidism that later progressed to Graves' ophthalmopathy.

CDR3 sequence (DNA): TGTGCCAGCAGATCGGACGGCGGGAACTATGGCTACACCTTC. It is translated as CASRSDGGNYGYTF. This chain connects TRBV7-9 to TRBJ1-2, with D hard to call. The germline V and J ends were trimmed by 6 bases and 2 bases, with 13 bases remaining between them. The CDR3 is 14 residues long. Germline V gene lookup returns CDR1 SEHNR and CDR2 FQNEAQ (reference sequence).